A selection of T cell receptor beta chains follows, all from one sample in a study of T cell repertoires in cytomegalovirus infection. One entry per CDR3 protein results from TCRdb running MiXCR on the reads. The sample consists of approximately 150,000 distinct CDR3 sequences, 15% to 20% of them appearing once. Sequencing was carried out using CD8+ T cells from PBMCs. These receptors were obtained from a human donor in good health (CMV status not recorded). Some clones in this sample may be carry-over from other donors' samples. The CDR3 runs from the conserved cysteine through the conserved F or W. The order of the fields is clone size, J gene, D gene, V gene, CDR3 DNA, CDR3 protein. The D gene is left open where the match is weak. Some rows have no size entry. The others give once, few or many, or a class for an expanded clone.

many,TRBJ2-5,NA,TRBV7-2,TGTGCCAGCAGCTTAAACCAGGGCCGAGAGACCCAGTACTTC,CASSLNQGRETQYF
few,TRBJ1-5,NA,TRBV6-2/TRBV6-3,TGTGCCAGCATTCGTAGCCGAGACAGACTCAATCAGCCCCAGCATTTT,CASIRSRDRLNQPQHF
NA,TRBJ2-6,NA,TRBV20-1,TGCAGTGCTAGTGAGGGCTCTGGGGCCAACGTCCTGACTTTC,CSASEGSGANVLTF
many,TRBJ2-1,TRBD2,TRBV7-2,TGTGCCAGCAGCTTACAACTAGCGGGAGGAGAGTACAATGAGCAGTTCTTC,CASSLQLAGGEYNEQFF
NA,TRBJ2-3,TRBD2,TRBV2,TGTGCCAGCAGTGAAGCGCGGAGAACTAGCGGGCCCCCAGATACGCAGTATTTT,CASSEARRTSGPPDTQYF
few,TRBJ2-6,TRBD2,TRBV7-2,TGTGCCAGCCGACACGGGAGGGGCCTCTCTGGGGCCAACGTCCTGACTTTC,CASRHGRGLSGANVLTF
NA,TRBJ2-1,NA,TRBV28,TGTGCCAGCAGTTTATCTCGGAAGAATGAGCAGTTCTTC,CASSLSRKNEQFF
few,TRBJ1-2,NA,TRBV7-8,TGTGCCAGCAGTCACCAGCGACAGGACCGGGGGGACTATGGCTACACCTTC,CASSHQRQDRGDYGYTF
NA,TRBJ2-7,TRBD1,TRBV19,TGTGCCAGTAGTATTAGGGGCCGGGACAGAGTCTACGAGCAGTACTTC,CASSIRGRDRVYEQYF
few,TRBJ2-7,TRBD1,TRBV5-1,TGCGCCAGCAGCGCGCGACAGGGGGCCTACGAGCAGTACTTC,CASSARQGAYEQYF
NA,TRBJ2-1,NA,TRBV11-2,TGTGCCAGCAGCTGGACACCGGGACGTACTCCCAATGAGCAGTTCTTC,CASSWTPGRTPNEQFF
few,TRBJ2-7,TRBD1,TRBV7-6,TGTGCCAGCAGCCCCAACCTCGGGACAGACAACTACGAGCAGTACTTC,CASSPNLGTDNYEQYF
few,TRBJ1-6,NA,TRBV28,TGTGCCAGCAGTTTGGGCCCAGATCTGGATTCACCCCTCCACTTT,CASSLGPDLDSPLHF
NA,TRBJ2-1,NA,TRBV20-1,TGCAGTGCCAACTACGCCTCCTACAATGAGCAGTTCTTC,CSANYASYNEQFF
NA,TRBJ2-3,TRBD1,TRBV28,TGTGCCAGCAAGGACAGGGGCACAGATACGCAGTATTTT,CASKDRGTDTQYF